This T cell receptor beta chain came from a study of T cells in Graves' hyperthyroidism and ophthalmopathy. The CDR3 has 15 residues. Trimming removed 6 bases at V and 0 bases at J, with 11 bases between. In this sample, this clonotype turned up many times. TCR beta CDR3 regions were amplified from RNA transcripts. The TCR CDR3 first-round RT-PCR relied on the HTBI primer set. MiXCR was run by TCRdb on the multiplex PCR reads, yielding one entry per CDR3 protein. The sample consists of approximately 400,000 distinct CDR3 sequences, about 15% of them appearing once. V and J are TRBV12-3 or TRBV12-4 and TRBJ1-4; D uncertain. Source material: blood. The receptor comes from a woman aged 60-75 years with Graves' hyperthyroidism. CDR3 coding DNA: TGTGCCAGCAGGGAACAGCTTGCAACTAATGAAAAACTGTTTTTT. It codes for CASREQLATNEKLFF.